This T cell receptor beta chain originates from a study of human T cells and chemical hapten exposure. Study-level findings and limits: The formation of large CDR3 similarity clusters by expanded TCRs significantly exceeded that of controls.

This clonotype was observed a handful of times. Its antigen is still unknown. TCRdb re-derived calls from the RACE reads in MiXCR, one entry per CDR3 protein. In the table there are 150,000 to 200,000 distinct CDR3 sequences, 14% of which are singletons. Time point defined: patch test 1, 2 weeks after DPC sensitization. Treatment described: therapeutic diphenylcyclopropenone sensitization with weekly scalp DPC. This CDR3 has 11 amino acids. CDR1 and CDR2 (germline): GTSNPN, SVGIG (reference sequence). V lost 0 bases and J lost 2, with 0 bases in between. This receptor was identified in a woman between 25 and 40 years old with alopecia areata. Some clones in this sample may be carry-over from other donors' samples. This chain uses TRBV30 with TRBJ2-3, with D hard to call. This material consisted of whole blood, taken in connection with sensitization to the hapten diphenylcyclopropenone (DPC). The CDR3 region has the DNA TGTGCCTGGAGTGTCACAGATACGCAGTATTTT. Encoded protein: CAWSVTDTQYF.